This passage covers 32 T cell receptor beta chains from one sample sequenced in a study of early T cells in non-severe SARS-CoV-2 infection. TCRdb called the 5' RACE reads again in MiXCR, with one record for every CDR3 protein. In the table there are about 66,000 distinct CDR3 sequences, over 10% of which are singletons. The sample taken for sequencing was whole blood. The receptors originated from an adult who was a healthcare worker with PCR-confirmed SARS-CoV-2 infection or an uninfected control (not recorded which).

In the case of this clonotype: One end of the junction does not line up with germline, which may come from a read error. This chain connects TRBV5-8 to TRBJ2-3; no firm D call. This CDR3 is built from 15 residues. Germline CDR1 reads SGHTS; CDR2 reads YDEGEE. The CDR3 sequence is CACSLAASSTDTQYF. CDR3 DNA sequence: TGTGCCTGCAGCTTGGCCGCGTCGTCCACAGATACGCAGTATTTT.

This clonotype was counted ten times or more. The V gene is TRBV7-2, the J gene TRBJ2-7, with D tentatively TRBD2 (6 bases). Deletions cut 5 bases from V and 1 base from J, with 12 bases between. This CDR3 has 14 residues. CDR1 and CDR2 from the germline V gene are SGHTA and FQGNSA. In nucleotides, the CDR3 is TGTGCCAGCAGCCTAACGACTAGTTCCTACGAGCAGTACTTC. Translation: CASSLTTSSYEQYF.

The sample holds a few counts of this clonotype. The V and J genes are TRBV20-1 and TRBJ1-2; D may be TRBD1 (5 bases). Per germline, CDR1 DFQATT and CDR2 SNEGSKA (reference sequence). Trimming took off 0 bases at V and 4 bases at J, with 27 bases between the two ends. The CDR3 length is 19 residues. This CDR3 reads CSARDRGRHSASGSYGYTF. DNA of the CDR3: TGCAGTGCTAGAGATCGGGGCCGGCATTCGGCCAGCGGATCCTATGGCTACACCTTC.

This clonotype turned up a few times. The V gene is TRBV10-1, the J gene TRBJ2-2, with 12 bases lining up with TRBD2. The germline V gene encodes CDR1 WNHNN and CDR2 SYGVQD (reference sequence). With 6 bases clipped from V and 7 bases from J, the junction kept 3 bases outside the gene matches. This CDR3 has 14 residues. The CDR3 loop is CASSGLAGYGELFF. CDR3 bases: TGCGCCAGCAGCGGACTAGCGGGATACGGGGAGCTGTTTTTT.

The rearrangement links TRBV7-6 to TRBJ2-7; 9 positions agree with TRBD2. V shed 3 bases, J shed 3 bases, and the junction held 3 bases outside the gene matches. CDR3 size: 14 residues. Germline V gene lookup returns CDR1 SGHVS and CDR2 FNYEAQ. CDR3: CASSLRGGSYEQYF. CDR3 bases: TGTGCCAGCAGCTTGCGGGGGGGGAGCTACGAGCAGTACTTC.

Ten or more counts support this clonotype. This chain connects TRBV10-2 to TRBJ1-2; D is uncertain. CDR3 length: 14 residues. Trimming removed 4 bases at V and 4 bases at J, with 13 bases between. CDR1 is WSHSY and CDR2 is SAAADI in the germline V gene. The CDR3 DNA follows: TGCGCCAGCAGTGGGTCAATCGCGGGCTATGGCTACACCTTC. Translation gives CASSGSIAGYGYTF.

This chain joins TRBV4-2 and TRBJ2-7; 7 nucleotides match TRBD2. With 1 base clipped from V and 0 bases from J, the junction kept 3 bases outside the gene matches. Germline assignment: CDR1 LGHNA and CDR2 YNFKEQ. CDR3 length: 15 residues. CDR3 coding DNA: TGTGCCAGCAGCCAAGGGGCTAGCGGCTCCTACGAGCAGTACTTC. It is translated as CASSQGASGSYEQYF.

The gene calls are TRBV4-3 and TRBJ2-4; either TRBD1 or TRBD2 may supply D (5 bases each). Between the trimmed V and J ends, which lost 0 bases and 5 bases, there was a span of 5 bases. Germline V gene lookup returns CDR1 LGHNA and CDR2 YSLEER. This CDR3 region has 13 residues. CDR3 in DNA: TGCGCCAGCAGCCAAGAGGGGGAAAACATTCAGTACTTC. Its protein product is CASSQEGENIQYF.

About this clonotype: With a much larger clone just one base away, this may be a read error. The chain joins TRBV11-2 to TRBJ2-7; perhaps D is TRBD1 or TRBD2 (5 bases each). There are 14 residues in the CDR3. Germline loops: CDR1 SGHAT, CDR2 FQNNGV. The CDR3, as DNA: TGTGTCAGCAGCTCGGGACCGACAGCCTACGAGCAGTACTTC. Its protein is CVSSSGPTAYEQYF.

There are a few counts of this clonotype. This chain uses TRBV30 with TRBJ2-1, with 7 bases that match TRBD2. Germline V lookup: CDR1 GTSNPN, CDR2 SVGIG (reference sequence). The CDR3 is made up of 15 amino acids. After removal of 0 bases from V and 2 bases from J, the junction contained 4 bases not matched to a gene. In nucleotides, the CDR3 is TGTGCCTGGAGTGTCGGTAGCGGGCCCTACAATGAGCAGTTCTTC. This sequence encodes CAWSVGSGPYNEQFF. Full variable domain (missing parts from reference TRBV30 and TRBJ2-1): SQTIHQWPATLVQPVGSPLSLECTVEGTSNPNLYWYRQAAGRGLQLLFYSVGIGQISSEVPQNLSASRPQDRQFILSSKKLLLSDSGFYLCAWSVGSGPYNEQFFGPGTRLTVL.

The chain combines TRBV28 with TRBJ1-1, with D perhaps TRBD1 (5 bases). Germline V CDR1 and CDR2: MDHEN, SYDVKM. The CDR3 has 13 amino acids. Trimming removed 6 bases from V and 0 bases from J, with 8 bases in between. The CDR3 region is CASSSTVNTEAFF. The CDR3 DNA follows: TGTGCCAGCAGCTCGACAGTGAACACTGAAGCTTTCTTT.

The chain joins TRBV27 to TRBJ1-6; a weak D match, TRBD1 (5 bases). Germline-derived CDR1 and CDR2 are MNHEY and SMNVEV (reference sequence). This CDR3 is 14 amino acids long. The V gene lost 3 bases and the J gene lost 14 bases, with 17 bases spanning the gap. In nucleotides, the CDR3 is TGTGCCAGCAGTTTGCCGGACACACTATTCACCCTCCACTTT. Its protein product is CASSLPDTLFTLHF.

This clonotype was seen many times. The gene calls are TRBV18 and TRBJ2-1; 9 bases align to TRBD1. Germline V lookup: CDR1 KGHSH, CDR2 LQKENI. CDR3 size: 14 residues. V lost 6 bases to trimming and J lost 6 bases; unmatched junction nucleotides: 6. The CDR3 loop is CASSMDRGSNEQFF. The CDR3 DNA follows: TGTGCCAGCTCCATGGACAGGGGAAGCAATGAGCAGTTCTTC.

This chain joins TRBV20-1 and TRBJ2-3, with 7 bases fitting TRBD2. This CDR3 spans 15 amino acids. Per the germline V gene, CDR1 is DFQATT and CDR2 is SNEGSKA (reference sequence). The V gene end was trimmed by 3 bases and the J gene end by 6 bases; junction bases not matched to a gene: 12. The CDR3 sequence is CSASGTLREKDTQYF. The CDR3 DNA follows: TGCAGTGCTAGTGGGACCTTGCGGGAGAAGGATACGCAGTATTTT.

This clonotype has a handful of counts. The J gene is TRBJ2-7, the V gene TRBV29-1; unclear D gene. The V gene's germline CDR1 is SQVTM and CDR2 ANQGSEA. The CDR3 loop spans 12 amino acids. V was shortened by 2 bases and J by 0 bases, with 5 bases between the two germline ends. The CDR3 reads CSVEHTSYEQYF. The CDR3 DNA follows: TGCAGCGTTGAACATACCTCCTACGAGCAGTACTTC.

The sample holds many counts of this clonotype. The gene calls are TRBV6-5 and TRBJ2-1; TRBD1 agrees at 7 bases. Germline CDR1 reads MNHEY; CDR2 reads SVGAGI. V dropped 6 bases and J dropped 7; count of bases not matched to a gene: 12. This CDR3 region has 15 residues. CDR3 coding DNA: TGTGCCAGCAGATTTAGGGGGCACGGTGGTAATGAGCAGTTCTTC. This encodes CASRFRGHGGNEQFF.

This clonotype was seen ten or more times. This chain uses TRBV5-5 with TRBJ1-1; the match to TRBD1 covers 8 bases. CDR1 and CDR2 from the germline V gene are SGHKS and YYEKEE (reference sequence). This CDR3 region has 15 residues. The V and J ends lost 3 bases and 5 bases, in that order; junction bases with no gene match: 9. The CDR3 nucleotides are TGTGCCAGCAGCTCCCCCCAACAGGGGGTAACTGAAGCTTTCTTT. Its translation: CASSSPQQGVTEAFF.

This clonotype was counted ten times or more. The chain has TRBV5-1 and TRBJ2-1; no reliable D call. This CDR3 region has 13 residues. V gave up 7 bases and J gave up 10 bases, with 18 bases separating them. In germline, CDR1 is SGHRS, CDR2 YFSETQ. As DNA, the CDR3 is TGCGCCAGCTCCCCTTCGGGTGCGTGGGAGCAGTTCTTC. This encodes CASSPSGAWEQFF. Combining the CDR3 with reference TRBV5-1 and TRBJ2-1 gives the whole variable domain KAGVTQTPRYLIKTRGQQVTLSCSPISGHRSVSWYQQTPGQGLQFLFEYFSETQRNKGNFPGRFSGRQFSNSRSEMNVSTLELGDSALYLCASSPSGAWEQFFGPGTRLTVL.

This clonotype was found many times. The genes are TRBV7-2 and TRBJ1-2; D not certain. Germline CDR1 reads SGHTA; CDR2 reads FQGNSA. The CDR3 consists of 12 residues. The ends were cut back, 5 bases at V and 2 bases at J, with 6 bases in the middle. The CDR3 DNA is TGTGCCAGCAGCCCCGACAACTATGGCTACACCTTC. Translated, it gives CASSPDNYGYTF.

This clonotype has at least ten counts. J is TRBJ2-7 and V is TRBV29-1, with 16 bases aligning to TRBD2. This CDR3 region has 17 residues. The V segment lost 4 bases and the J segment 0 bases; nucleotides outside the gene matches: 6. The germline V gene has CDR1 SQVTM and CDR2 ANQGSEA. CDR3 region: CSVAGTSGRGLSYEQYF. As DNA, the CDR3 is TGCAGCGTTGCAGGGACTAGCGGGAGGGGTCTCTCCTACGAGCAGTACTTC.

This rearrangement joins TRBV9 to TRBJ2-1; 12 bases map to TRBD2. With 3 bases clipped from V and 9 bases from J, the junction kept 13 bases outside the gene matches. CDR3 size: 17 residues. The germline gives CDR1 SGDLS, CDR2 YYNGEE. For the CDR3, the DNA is TGTGCCAGCAGCGGACGTCTACTAGCGGGGGGTACAGGTGAGCAGTTCTTC. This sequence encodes CASSGRLLAGGTGEQFF.

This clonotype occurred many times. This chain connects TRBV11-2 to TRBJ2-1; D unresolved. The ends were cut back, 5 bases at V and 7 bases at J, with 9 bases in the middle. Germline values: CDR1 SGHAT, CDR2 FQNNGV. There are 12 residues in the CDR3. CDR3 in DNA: TGTGCCAGCAGCCGTACAAGAAATGAGCAGTTCTTC. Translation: CASSRTRNEQFF. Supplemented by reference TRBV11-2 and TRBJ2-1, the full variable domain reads EAGVAQSPRYKIIEKRQSVAFWCNPISGHATLYWYQQILGQGPKLLIQFQNNGVVDDSQLPKDRFSAERLKGVDSTLKIQPAKLEDSAVYLCASSRTRNEQFFGPGTRLTVL.

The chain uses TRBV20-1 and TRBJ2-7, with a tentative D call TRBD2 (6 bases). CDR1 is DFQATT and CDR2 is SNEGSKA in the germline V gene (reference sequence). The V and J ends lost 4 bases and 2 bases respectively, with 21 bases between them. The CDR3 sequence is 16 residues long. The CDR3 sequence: CSATPGRALAAYEQYF. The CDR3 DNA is TGCAGTGCTACCCCCGGCAGGGCGTTAGCGGCCTACGAGCAGTACTTC.

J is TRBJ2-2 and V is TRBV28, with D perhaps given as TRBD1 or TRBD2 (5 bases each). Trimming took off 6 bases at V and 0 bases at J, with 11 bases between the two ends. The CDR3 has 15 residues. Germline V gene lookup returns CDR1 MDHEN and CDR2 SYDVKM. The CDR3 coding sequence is TGTGCCAGCAGGAGGGGACGCACGAACACCGGGGAGCTGTTTTTT. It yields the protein CASRRGRTNTGELFF.

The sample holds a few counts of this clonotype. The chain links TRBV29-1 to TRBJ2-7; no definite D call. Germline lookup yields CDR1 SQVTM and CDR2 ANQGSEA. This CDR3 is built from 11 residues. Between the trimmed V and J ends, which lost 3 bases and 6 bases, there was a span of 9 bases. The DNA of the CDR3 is TGCAGCGTTGACGGTGAGCCCGAGCAGTACTTC. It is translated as CSVDGEPEQYF.

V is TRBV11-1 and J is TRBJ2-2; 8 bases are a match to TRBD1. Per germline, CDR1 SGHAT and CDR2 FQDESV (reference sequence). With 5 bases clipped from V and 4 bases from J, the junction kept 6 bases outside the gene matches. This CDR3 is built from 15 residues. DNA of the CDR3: TGTGCCAGCAGCCAGGGGGCAATCAGCACCGGGGAGCTGTTTTTT. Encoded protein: CASSQGAISTGELFF.

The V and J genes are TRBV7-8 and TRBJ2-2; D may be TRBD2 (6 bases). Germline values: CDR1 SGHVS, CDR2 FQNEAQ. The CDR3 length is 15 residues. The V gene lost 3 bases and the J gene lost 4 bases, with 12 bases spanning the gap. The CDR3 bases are TGTGCCAGCAGCTTCGGGGGAGCGGCCACCGGGGAGCTGTTTTTT. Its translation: CASSFGGAATGELFF.

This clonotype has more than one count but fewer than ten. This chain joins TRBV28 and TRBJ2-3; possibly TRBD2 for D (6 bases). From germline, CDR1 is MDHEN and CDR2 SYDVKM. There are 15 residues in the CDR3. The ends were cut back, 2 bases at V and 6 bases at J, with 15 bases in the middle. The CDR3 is CASSLRSGHGDTQYF. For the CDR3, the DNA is TGTGCCAGCAGTTTACGGAGCGGGCACGGGGATACGCAGTATTTT.

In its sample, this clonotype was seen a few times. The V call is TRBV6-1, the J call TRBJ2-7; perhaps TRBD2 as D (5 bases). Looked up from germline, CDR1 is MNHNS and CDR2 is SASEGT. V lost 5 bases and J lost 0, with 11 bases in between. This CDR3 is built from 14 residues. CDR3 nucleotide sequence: TGTGCCAGCAGTAGGACTCAAAACTCCTACGAGCAGTACTTC. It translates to CASSRTQNSYEQYF.

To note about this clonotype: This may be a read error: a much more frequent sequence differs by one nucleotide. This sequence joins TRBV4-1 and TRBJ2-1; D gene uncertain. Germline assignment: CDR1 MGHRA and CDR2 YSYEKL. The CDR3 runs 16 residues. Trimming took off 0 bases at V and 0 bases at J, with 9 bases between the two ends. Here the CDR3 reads CASSQDGEISYNEQFF. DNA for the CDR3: TGCGCCAGCAGCCAAGATGGAGAGATCTCCTACAATGAGCAGTTCTTC.

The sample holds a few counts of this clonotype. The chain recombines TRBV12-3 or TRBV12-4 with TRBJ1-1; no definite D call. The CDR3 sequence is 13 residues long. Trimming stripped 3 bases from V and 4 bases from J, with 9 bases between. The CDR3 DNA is TGTGCCAGCAGTTTGAAATGGGGCACTGAAGCTTTCTTT. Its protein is CASSLKWGTEAFF.

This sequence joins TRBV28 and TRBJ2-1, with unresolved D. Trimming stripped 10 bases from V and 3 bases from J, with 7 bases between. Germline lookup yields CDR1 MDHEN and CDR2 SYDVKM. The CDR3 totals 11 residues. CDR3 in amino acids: CATRNYNEQFF. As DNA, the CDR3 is TGTGCCACCCGGAACTACAATGAGCAGTTCTTC.